The present T cell receptor beta chain was sequenced within a study of radiotherapy plus CTLA-4 blockade in lung cancer. Study-level background: Disease control was achieved by 31% of patients, and objective responses by over 15%.

The ends lost 1 base at V and 4 bases at J; junction bases unmatched: 7. The germline gives CDR1 SGHNT, CDR2 YYREEE (reference sequence). The CDR3 runs to 15 residues. Those with chemo-refractory metastatic non-small-cell lung cancer were treated with focal radiation combined with CTLA-4 blockade using ipilimumab. Using immunoSEQ multiplex PCR, the repertoire was profiled, and TCRdb retains in-frame clones only, with some absent. The top ten clones hold about 22% of a sample with approximately 30,000 clones, 75% to 90% of them seen once. To note about this clone: Its matching antigen is unknown.

Points from the study as a whole: Response was reportedly best predicted by early blood T cell clone dynamics, with interferon-beta. Radiotherapy plus ipilimumab was followed by expansion in blood of tumor-derived TCR clones.

The sequences come from peripheral blood, collected from a patient treated with radiotherapy plus ipilimumab. The gene calls are TRBV5-4 and TRBJ1-2, with 7 bases that match TRBD1. The TCR was taken from a human donor with non-small cell lung cancer that progressed on radiotherapy plus ipilimumab. The CDR3 loop reads CASSLIEGGSYGYTF. The CDR3 nucleotides are TGTGCCAGCAGCTTGATAGAAGGGGGCAGCTATGGCTACACCTTC.